Listed below are T cell receptor beta chains from one sample, sequenced in a study of tumor-infiltrating lymphocytes in glioblastoma multiforme. TCRdb redid the calling of the multiplex PCR reads with MiXCR, one entry per CDR3 protein. Of nearly 15,000 distinct CDR3 sequences listed, 73% are singletons. Sequencing used brain tumor tissue. The receptors derive from a male donor with glioblastoma. Both conserved end residues are part of each CDR3. D genes are given only for firm matches. A row's size may be missing; if present it is once, few, many or a size class.

j_call v_call clone_size d_call cdr3_aa cdr3_nt
TRBJ2-5 TRBV3-1 few . CASSWVAEGHQETQYF TGTGCCAGCAGTTGGGTAGCGGAAGGTCATCAAGAGACCCAGTACTTC
TRBJ2-2 TRBV7-8 . TRBD1 CASSPRQGTGELFF TGTGCCAGCAGCCCCCGACAGGGAACCGGGGAACTGTTCTTT
TRBJ2-2 TRBV10-1 . TRBD2 CASSEMASGRAELFF TGCGCCAGCAGTGAAATGGCTAGCGGGAGGGCGGAGCTGTTTTTT
TRBJ2-3 TRBV20-1 . TRBD2 CSARYSGEDDTQYF TGCAGTGCTAGGTACAGCGGGGAAGACGATACGCAGTATTTT
TRBJ2-3 TRBV6-1 . TRBD2 CASSELAGSGDTQYF TGTGCCAGCAGTGAACTAGCGGGAAGTGGGGATACGCAGTATTTT
TRBJ2-3 TRBV20-1 many . CSAWPPMSEAQYF TGCAGTGCGTGGCCCCCGATGAGCGAGGCGCAGTATTTT
TRBJ1-1 TRBV6-6 . . CASSYPPGQQAFF TGTGCCAGCAGTTACCCCCCGGGACAACAAGCTTTCTTT
TRBJ2-1 TRBV4-2 . TRBD2 CASSQEGSGSSYNEQFF TGTGCCAGCAGCCAAGAAGGTAGCGGGAGCTCCTACAATGAGCAGTTCTTC
TRBJ1-5 TRBV11-2 . . CASSLDRGGNQPQHF TGTGCCAGCAGCTTAGACAGGGGCGGCAATCAGCCCCAGCATTTT
TRBJ2-1 TRBV20-1 . . CSPRYWRSCYEQFF TGCAGTCCTAGGTACTGGCGCTCCTGCTATGAGCAGTTCTTC
TRBJ1-2 TRBV20-1 . . CSAREFGGTIGYTF TGCAGTGCTAGAGAGTTCGGTGGGACGATCGGCTACACCTTC
TRBJ1-5 TRBV6-1 . . CASSECGQSNQPQHF TGTGCCAGCAGTGAATGTGGACAGAGCAATCAGCCCCAGCATTTT
TRBJ2-7 TRBV20-1 once TRBD1 CSASGQGSISYEQCF TGCAGTGCTTCGGGACAGGGGTCCATCTCCTACGAGCAGTGCTTC
TRBJ2-3 TRBV20-1 . . CSARDRGGLAGNRSTDTQYF TGCAGTGCCAGGGACAGGGGGGGACTAGCGGGCAACCGTAGCACAGATACGCAGTATTTT
TRBJ2-5 TRBV5-6 once . CGSSLARLPQETQYF TGTGGCAGCAGCTTGGCTCGACTACCCCAAGAGACCCAGTACTTC
TRBJ2-7 TRBV11-2 many . CASSLRVISEQYF TGTGCCAGCAGCTTAAGGGTTATCTCCGAGCAGTACTTC
TRBJ2-7 TRBV20-1 once . CSALKVETYEQYF TGCAGTGCCCTGAAGGTGGAAACCTACGAGCAGTACTTC
TRBJ2-1 TRBV7-9 few . CASSLPVPRDDQFF TGTGCAAGCAGCTTACCGGTCCCGAGGGATGATCAGTTCTTC
TRBJ2-5 TRBV10-2 . . CASRTGEDTQYF TGCGCCAGCCGTACGGGAGAGGATACCCAGTACTTC
TRBJ2-3 TRBV5-5 . TRBD2 CASGLAGVGADVQYF TGTGCCAGCGGCTTGGCGGGGGTAGGAGCAGATGTGCAGTATTTT
TRBJ2-1 TRBV29-1 . TRBD2 CRCGGSEQFF TGCAGGTGCGGGGGTAGCGAGCAGTTCTTC
TRBJ2-3 TRBV12-3/TRBV12-4 . TRBD2 CASRGGAFSTDTQYF TGTGCCTCCCGGGGGGGGGCGTTCAGCACAGATACGCAGTATTTT
TRBJ2-3 TRBV11-3 . . CASSFESHTDVQYF TGTGCCAGCAGCTTTGAGAGTCACACAGATGTGCAGTATTTC
TRBJ1-2 TRBV11-2 . . CASSLEKSEYGYTF TGTGCCAGCAGCTTAGAGAAATCAGAGTATGGCTACACCTTC
TRBJ2-2 TRBV20-1 . . CSARKSGNTGELFF TGCAGTGCTAGAAAAAGCGGGAACACCGGGGAGCTGTTTTTT
TRBJ2-2 TRBV4-2 . TRBD1 CASSPPGQKTGELFF TGTGCCAGCAGCCCTCCGGGACAGAAAACCGGGGAGCTGTTTTTT
TRBJ2-5 TRBV4-1 . . CAGSHPAEGGIQETQYF TGCGCCGGCAGCCACCCGGCTGAGGGTGGGATCCAAGAGACCCAGTACTTC
TRBJ2-3 TRBV20-1 . . CSAGNREHGTDTQYF TGCAGTGCTGGAAATCGGGAGCACGGCACAGATACGCAGTATTTT
TRBJ1-1 TRBV11-2 . TRBD1 CASSVVQGVTFF TGTGCCAGCAGCGTAGTACAGGGGGTAACGTTCTTT
TRBJ1-1 TRBV11-2 few . CAIERWRGGDTEAFF TGTGCCATCGAACGCTGGCGAGGCGGAGACACTGAAGCTTTCTTT
TRBJ2-7 TRBV20-1 . . CSAREGEGAHEQYF TGCAGTGCCAGGGAGGGGGAGGGGGCCCACGAGCAGTACTTC
TRBJ1-2 TRBV6-2/TRBV6-3 . . CASSYGSLTGYTF TGTGCCAGCAGTTACGGGTCCTTGACGGGCTACACCTTC
TRBJ2-3 TRBV5-5 . . CASSSAVGTGTQYF TGTGCCAGCAGCTCGGCGGTTGGCACAGGCACGCAGTATTTT